A single sample is the source of the 18 T cell receptor beta chains below, sequenced in a study of response to subunit inactivated influenza vaccine. Each CDR3 protein gets one entry after TCRdb re-called the RT-PCR reads with MiXCR. The sample holds a few hundred thousand distinct CDR3 sequences, 12% to 15% seen once. The sequencing here drew on PBMCs from blood, taken less than 13 days after vaccination. These receptors all stem from a man in his forties or fifties who received an inactivated influenza vaccine.

A few counts support this clonotype. In DNA, the CDR3 is TGCAGCGTTGACTGGGACTTACAGGGAACCAATGAGCAGTTCTTC. This sequence encodes CSVDWDLQGTNEQFF. This chain joins TRBV29-1 and TRBJ2-1, with D perhaps TRBD1 or TRBD2 (6 bases each). Trimming cost V 3 bases and J 6 bases, with 18 bases left between them. From germline, CDR1 is SQVTM and CDR2 ANQGSEA. The CDR3 is made up of 15 amino acids.

The chain uses TRBV5-1 and TRBJ2-3; no clear D. The CDR3 is made up of 14 amino acids. V was clipped by 1 base and J by 0 bases, with 6 bases between them. Germline CDR1 and CDR2: SGHRS and YFSETQ. The CDR3 here is CASSLWVSTDTQYF. Here the CDR3 DNA reads TGCGCCAGCAGCTTGTGGGTGAGCACAGATACGCAGTATTTT.

This clonotype was counted a few times. J is TRBJ2-5 and V is TRBV7-2; possible D gene TRBD2, 7 bases. The length of the CDR3 is 17 residues. Trimming removed 0 bases at V and 2 bases at J, with 16 bases between. Germline assignment: CDR1 SGHTA and CDR2 FQGNSA. CDR3 loop: CASSLAVRGPLQETQYF. In DNA form, the CDR3 reads TGTGCCAGCAGCTTAGCGGTGCGGGGGCCCTTACAAGAGACCCAGTACTTC.

The rearrangement joins TRBV7-7 to TRBJ2-1; 12 bases are a match to TRBD2. The junction had 11 bases not matched to a gene; V was cut back by 0 bases and J by 8 bases. Germline-derived CDR1 and CDR2 are SSHAT and FNYEAQ (reference sequence). The CDR3 extends over 18 amino acids. The CDR3 DNA sequence: TGTGCCAGCAGCTTAGCGCCTAGCGGGAGGGCCGCGATCTATGAGCAGTTCTTC. Translation gives CASSLAPSGRAAIYEQFF.

The chain carries TRBV6-2 or TRBV6-3 and TRBJ1-5; 9 positions agree with TRBD1. The CDR3 contains 16 residues. With V trimmed by 7 bases and J by 7 bases, 14 bases remained unmatched. Germline loops: CDR1 MNHEY, CDR2 SVGEGT. The CDR3 coding sequence is TGTGCCAGCAAGAAAGGTACAGGGGGCGCCGGACAGCCCCAGCATTTT. Translation: CASKKGTGGAGQPQHF.

This clonotype was recorded at least ten times. The chain carries TRBV24-1 and TRBJ2-3; D is uncertain. V was pared by 4 bases and J by 5 bases, with 12 bases between. In germline, CDR1 is KGHDR, CDR2 SFDVKD. The CDR3 sequence is 14 residues long. For the CDR3, the DNA is TGTGCCACCAGTGAAGACCGGGTTCAAGATACGCAGTATTTT. Its protein product is CATSEDRVQDTQYF.

This clonotype has a count of ten or more. This chain links TRBV5-1 with TRBJ2-7; D remains unclear. The CDR3 is 13 amino acids. Germline V gene lookup returns CDR1 SGHRS and CDR2 YFSETQ. With 0 bases removed from V and 0 bases from J, the gap between germline ends came to 4 bases. CDR3 DNA sequence: TGCGCCAGCAGCTTGGAAGGCTCCTACGAGCAGTACTTC. Translated, it gives CASSLEGSYEQYF.

This clonotype showed up just a few times. The rearrangement uses TRBV6-5 and TRBJ1-5; 7 nucleotides align to TRBD1. Trimming took 3 bases from V and 0 from J; bases not matched to a gene: 14. Germline V gives CDR1 MNHEY, CDR2 SVGAGI. The CDR3 is made up of 19 amino acids. The CDR3 sequence is CASSYRQGIGGYSNQPQHF. CDR3 DNA: TGTGCCAGCAGTTATCGACAGGGTATCGGGGGATATAGCAATCAGCCCCAGCATTTT.

V usage is TRBV18 and J usage is TRBJ2-7, with TRBD2 matching over 9 bases. The CDR3 loop spans 18 amino acids. Germline loops: CDR1 KGHSH, CDR2 LQKENI. With V trimmed by 6 bases and J by 0 bases, 15 bases remained unmatched. The CDR3, as DNA: TGTGCCAGCTCTCCGTCGGCTCTAGCGGGACTCCTCTCCTACGAGCAGTACTTC. Translating gives CASSPSALAGLLSYEQYF.

The sample holds a few counts of this clonotype. The J gene is TRBJ2-2, the V gene TRBV20-1, with D perhaps being TRBD1 or TRBD2 (5 bases each). CDR1 DFQATT and CDR2 SNEGSKA come from the germline V gene (reference sequence). V lost 6 bases and J lost 4, with 24 bases in between. CDR3 length: 17 residues. CDR3 sequence: CSARDSLGWDPTGELFF. Here the CDR3 DNA reads TGCAGTGCCCGCGACAGCCTTGGTTGGGACCCCACCGGGGAGCTGTTTTTT.

On this clonotype: Germline is not matched at one junction end, which may reflect a read error. The rearrangement links TRBV12-3 or TRBV12-4 to TRBJ2-4, with TRBD2 identical over 15 bases. This CDR3 spans 14 amino acids. The CDR3 DNA follows: TGTGCCAGCAGTTTGTTCGGACTAGCGGGGGGGAGGGACTTC. This gives the protein CASSLFGLAGGRDF.

There are many counts of this clonotype. This rearrangement joins TRBV20-1 to TRBJ1-2; D ambiguous. The CDR3 is made up of 15 amino acids. Trimming cost V 0 bases and J 2 bases, with 13 bases left between them. In germline, CDR1 is DFQATT, CDR2 SNEGSKA (reference sequence). The CDR3 bases are TGCAGTGCTAGAGATCTAAGAGGGCCGAACTATGGCTACACCTTC. It is translated as CSARDLRGPNYGYTF.

This sequence joins TRBV20-1 and TRBJ1-5; D uncertain. Germline V gene sequence: CDR1 DFQATT, CDR2 SNEGSKA (reference sequence). The germline V and J ends were trimmed by 4 bases and 2 bases, with 18 bases remaining between them. The CDR3 is made up of 16 amino acids. The CDR3 sequence is CSATKSDRSGNQPQHF. The CDR3, as DNA: TGCAGTGCTACAAAGTCGGACCGAAGCGGCAATCAGCCCCAGCATTTT.

CDR3 nucleotide sequence: TGTGCCAGCAGCTCCAATAAAGAACAGCCCCAGCATTTT. Its protein product is CASSSNKEQPQHF. V gene TRBV5-4 combines with J gene TRBJ1-5; D is unresolved. CDR3 length equals 13 residues. The V and J ends lost 3 bases and 7 bases respectively, with 11 bases between them. Per germline, CDR1 SGHNT and CDR2 YYREEE (reference sequence).

This clonotype was observed a handful of times. The chain recombines TRBV7-9 with TRBJ2-7; D could derive from TRBD1 or TRBD2 (5 bases each). This CDR3 contains 16 residues. The V end was cut by 5 bases, the J end by 2 bases, with 19 bases between. Germline CDR1 SEHNR, CDR2 FQNEAQ (reference sequence). The CDR3 here is CASSPTRGSTPYEQYF. CDR3 in DNA: TGTGCCAGCAGCCCAACTAGGGGATCAACCCCCTACGAGCAGTACTTC.

This clonotype occurred a few times. This chain connects TRBV5-1 to TRBJ2-2, with a tentative D call TRBD1 (5 bases). With 4 bases removed from V and 4 bases from J, the gap between germline ends came to 17 bases. The CDR3 extends over 16 amino acids. The germline CDR1 and CDR2 sequences are SGHRS and YFSETQ. The CDR3 here is CASSESPGATTGELFF. In nucleotides, the CDR3 is TGCGCCAGCAGCGAATCCCCTGGGGCTACCACCGGGGAGCTGTTTTTT.

This chain joins TRBV4-3 and TRBJ1-2; D call uncertain. Germline V gene lookup returns CDR1 LGHNA and CDR2 YSLEER. This CDR3 region has 14 residues. The V and J ends lost 0 bases and 8 bases respectively, with 13 bases between them. In DNA, the CDR3 is TGCGCCAGCAGCCAAGATTTGGGTTCCTACGGCTACACCTTC. Amino acids: CASSQDLGSYGYTF.

In this sample, this clonotype turned up a few times. The gene calls are TRBV12-3 or TRBV12-4 and TRBJ2-7; D is unclear. The V end lost 3 bases, the J end lost 4 bases, and 10 bases lay between the germline ends. The CDR3 is 13 residues long. The CDR3 loop reads CASSFGPRYEQYF. The CDR3 bases are TGTGCCAGCAGTTTTGGCCCCCGTTACGAGCAGTACTTC.